One and the same sample provided the 14 T cell receptor beta chains below, sequenced in a study of blood T cell repertoires in COVID-19. The method was immunoSEQ multiplex PCR; TCRdb's version includes in-frame clones alone and lacks a portion of them. Of some 150,000 clones in the sample, 80% to 90% are singletons; the top ten hold approximately 0.99%. The material sequenced was peripheral blood. The receptors were gathered from a man between 40 and 49 years old with acute or convalescent COVID-19.

The chain recombines TRBV9 with TRBJ2-5; 13 nucleotides match TRBD2. Germline V gene sequence: CDR1 SGDLS, CDR2 YYNGEE. Losses at the gene ends were 4 bases for V and 5 bases for J; bases not matched to a gene: 2. This CDR3 has 14 amino acids. Written as DNA, the CDR3 is TGTGCCAGCAGCACTAGCGGGGGGGCGGAGACCCAGTACTTC. Translating gives CASSTSGGAETQYF.

J is TRBJ1-2 and V is TRBV21-1; the table's D call TRBD1 went unverified against the DNA. TRBV21-1 represents a pseudogene. The CDR3 is 14 amino acids. The CDR3 reads CASSTRSRGYGYTF. CDR3 nucleotides: TGTGCCAGCAGCACCAGATCCAGGGGATATGGCTACACCTTC.

The V and J genes are TRBV6-5 and TRBJ1-2; the D is unclear. CDR1 is MNHEY and CDR2 is SVGAGI in the germline V gene. The CDR3 runs to 12 residues. V lost 4 bases and J lost 2, with 5 bases in between. CDR3 in amino acids: CASSSGNYGYTF. DNA for the CDR3: TGTGCCAGCAGTTCGGGGAACTATGGCTACACCTTC.

This rearrangement joins TRBV6-2 or TRBV6-3 to TRBJ2-3; D gene uncertain. Germline CDR1 and CDR2: MNHEY and SVGEGT. The CDR3 consists of 12 residues. The ends were cut back, 2 bases at V and 4 bases at J, with 4 bases in the middle. CDR3 loop: CASSYLADTQYF. CDR3 DNA: TGTGCCAGCAGTTACCTCGCAGATACGCAGTATTTT.

The CDR3 nucleotides read TGCAGCGTTAGACTCAACCTAGCGGGGGGTAGGAGTGAGCAGTTCTTC. This encodes CSVRLNLAGGRSEQFF. V gene TRBV29-1 combines with J gene TRBJ2-1, with 11 bases lining up with TRBD2. Germline V gives CDR1 SQVTM, CDR2 ANQGSEA. With 5 bases clipped from V and 9 bases from J, the junction kept 15 bases outside the gene matches. The CDR3 length is 16 residues.

The chain joins TRBV5-4 to TRBJ1-1; 9 nucleotides agree with TRBD1. The CDR3 runs 16 residues. V gave up 4 bases and J gave up 4 bases; unmatched junction bases: 11. Germline V gene data show CDR1 as SGHNT and CDR2 as YYREEE (reference sequence). The CDR3 nucleotides are TGTGCCAGCAGCGCCAGACGGGACAGGGCTGGCACTGAAGCTTTCTTT. Its protein product is CASSARRDRAGTEAFF.

V gene TRBV5-4 combines with J gene TRBJ2-1; 7 nucleotides align to TRBD2. Germline V gives CDR1 SGHNT, CDR2 YYREEE (reference sequence). V gave up 1 base and J gave up 1 base; unmatched junction bases: 5. CDR3 length equals 16 residues. The CDR3 nucleotides are TGTGCCAGCAGCTTGAGGCCTAGCGGATCCTACAATGAGCAGTTCTTC. Translation gives CASSLRPSGSYNEQFF.

The chain has TRBV25-1 and TRBJ1-2; TRBD1 agrees at 9 bases. The CDR3 is 14 residues long. Germline V CDR1 and CDR2: MGHDK, SYGVNS. J lost 9 bases, V lost 2 bases, and 7 bases had no gene match. CDR3 sequence: CASSEGTGLRRYTF. For the CDR3, the DNA is TGTGCCAGCAGTGAAGGGACAGGGCTTCGTCGCTACACCTTC.

Worth noting for this clone: This specimen includes other DNA sequences encoding the same CDR3. V usage is TRBV18 and J usage is TRBJ1-1, with 7 bases that match TRBD1. Trimming cost V 3 bases and J 0 bases; bases outside gene matches: 1. The CDR3 contains 14 residues. The germline CDR1 and CDR2 sequences are KGHSH and LQKENI. The CDR3 loop is CASSPQGVNTEAFF. CDR3 in DNA: TGTGCCAGCTCACCGCAGGGGGTGAACACTGAAGCTTTCTTT. The variable domain in full, with the rest retrieved from reference TRBV18 and TRBJ1-1, is NAGVMQNPRHLVRRRGQEARLRCSPMKGHSHVYWYRQLPEEGLKFMVYLQKENIIDESGMPKERFSAEFPKEGPSILRIQQVVRGDSAAYFCASSPQGVNTEAFFGQGTRLTVV.

This chain links TRBV5-1 with TRBJ2-2, with 13 nucleotides matching TRBD2. This CDR3 comprises 16 residues. Germline assignment: CDR1 SGHRS and CDR2 YFSETQ. Trimming at V came to 4 bases and at J to 5 bases, leaving 5 bases not matched to a gene. The CDR3 here is CASSEKGLAGTGELFF. The CDR3, as DNA: TGCGCCAGCAGCGAAAAGGGACTAGCGGGGACCGGGGAGCTGTTTTTT.

This chain uses TRBV6-5 with TRBJ1-2; no reliable D call. The V end was cut by 8 bases, the J end by 8 bases, with 18 bases between. There are 13 residues in the CDR3. Germline CDR1 and CDR2: MNHEY and SVGAGI. The CDR3, as DNA: TGTGCCAGCGGGATTGGGAGTTTGGTAGGCTACACCTTC. This gives the protein CASGIGSLVGYTF.

The chain is built from TRBV18 and TRBJ2-1, with a tentative D call TRBD1 (5 bases). The CDR3 consists of 15 residues. CDR1 KGHSH and CDR2 LQKENI come from the germline V gene. The V gene lost 3 bases and the J gene lost 5 bases, with 14 bases spanning the gap. CDR3 DNA: TGTGCCAGCTCACCCCCTCCCAGGGCCCACAATGAGCAGTTCTTC. Protein: CASSPPPRAHNEQFF.

The gene calls are TRBV19 and TRBJ1-2; a weak D match, TRBD1 (6 bases). The CDR3 runs 14 residues. CDR1 LNHDA and CDR2 SQIVND come from the germline V gene (reference sequence). The V and J ends lost 5 bases and 8 bases respectively, with 18 bases between them. The CDR3 sequence: CASSPPSDSRGYTF. The CDR3 DNA is TGTGCCAGTAGTCCCCCCTCGGACAGTCGGGGCTACACCTTC. The whole variable domain, remainder taken from reference TRBV19 and TRBJ1-2, is DGGITQSPKYLFRKEGQNVTLSCEQNLNHDAMYWYRQDPGQGLRLIYYSQIVNDFQKGDIAEGYSVSREKKESFPLTVTSAQKNPTAFYLCASSPPSDSRGYTFGSGTRLTVV.

This chain links TRBV6-2 or TRBV6-3 with TRBJ2-5, with 10 bases that match TRBD2. From germline, CDR1 is MNHEY and CDR2 SVGEGT. Trimming took 6 bases from V and 3 from J; bases not matched to a gene: 4. This CDR3 is built from 14 residues. The CDR3 coding sequence is TGTGCCAGCAGGCCTAGCGGGGGAAAAGAGACCCAGTACTTC. It yields the protein CASRPSGGKETQYF.